The clone carrying this T cell receptor beta chain has only a few counts. The CDR3 regions of TCR beta were amplified from RNA transcripts. The HTBI primer set was used in a first-round RT-PCR of the TCR CDR3. TCRdb reprocessed the multiplex PCR reads via MiXCR and lists one record per CDR3 protein. The profile shows under 450,000 distinct CDR3 sequences, roughly 14% of them singletons. The CDR3 sequence is 17 residues long. The V and J ends lost 4 bases and 3 bases respectively, with 20 bases between them. The V gene's germline CDR1 is SGHKS and CDR2 YYEKEE (reference sequence). This entry belongs to a study of T cells in Graves' hyperthyroidism and ophthalmopathy.

The sequenced material came from blood. This chain links TRBV5-5 with TRBJ1-5; D not resolved. The receptor's source is a woman aged 18-30 years with Graves' hyperthyroidism. CDR3 DNA sequence: TGTGCCAGCAGCCATAACATCCAGGAAGTGGCCAATCAGCCCCAGCATTTT. As protein: CASSHNIQEVANQPQHF.